A selection of T cell receptor beta chains follows, all from one sample in a study of neoadjuvant anti-PD-1 for oral cavity cancer. Assay used: immunoSEQ multiplex PCR; TCRdb lists only in-frame clones, some missing. The sample records around 24,000 clones, more than 20% being singletons. Source: tumor tissue, taken after nivolumab (anti-PD-1) treatment. The receptor source for this set is a person aged 40 to 85 with oral cavity squamous cell carcinoma. CDR3s include the opening cysteine and the closing phenylalanine or tryptophan. The D gene is left open where the match is weak. Some rows have no size entry. The others give once, few or many, or a class for an expanded clone.

d_call,v_call,clone_size,j_call,cdr3_nt,cdr3_aa
.,TRBV7-9,.,TRBJ2-5,TGTGCCAGCAGCGAGAGACTCAAAGAGACCCAGTACTTC,CASSERLKETQYF
TRBD2,TRBV2,few,TRBJ2-3,TGTGCCAGCAGTCGACTAGCAATGGGCGCAGATACGCAGTATTTT,CASSRLAMGADTQYF
.,TRBV5-6,.,TRBJ1-1,TGTGCCAGCAGCTTGAGGGGTCGGGGGAACACTGAAGCTTTCTTT,CASSLRGRGNTEAFF
TRBD1,TRBV4-1,many,TRBJ2-1,TGCGCCAGCAGCCAAGATAGGGTGAGGGACAGCAAAGTCGATGAGCAGTTCTTC,CASSQDRVRDSKVDEQFF
.,TRBV7-9,many,TRBJ2-7,TGTGCCAGCAGCTTAGGGTCTTCCTCCTACGAGCAGTACTTC,CASSLGSSSYEQYF
.,TRBV2,.,TRBJ2-1,TGTGCCAGCACCCAACTAGTCAATGAGCAGTTCTTC,CASTQLVNEQFF
.,TRBV5-1,.,TRBJ2-1,TGCGCCAGCAGCATCCGGGGACTTCCGGATGAGCAGTTCTTC,CASSIRGLPDEQFF
TRBD1,TRBV5-6,few,TRBJ2-1,TGTGCCAGCAGCTGGGGACAGGGGGCAAGTGAGCAGTTCTTC,CASSWGQGASEQFF
.,TRBV18,.,TRBJ2-7,TGTGCCAGCTCACAACCCGCGGGGGCTGCCTACGAGCAGTACTTC,CASSQPAGAAYEQYF
.,TRBV15,few,TRBJ1-2,TGTGCCACCAGCAGAGGTGGGTGGGGGGCGAAAGGCTACACCTTC,CATSRGGWGAKGYTF
.,TRBV5-1,few,TRBJ2-3,TGCGCCAGCAGCTTGCGAGGGAGCGGTAGCGCAGATACGCAGTATTTT,CASSLRGSGSADTQYF
.,TRBV5-6,few,TRBJ2-2,TGTGCCAGCAGCTTGCCCACCCACACCGGGGAGCTGTTTTTT,CASSLPTHTGELFF
.,TRBV14,large,TRBJ2-7,TGTGCCAGCAAGTGCCGGGACGCAGCCTACGAGCAGTACTTC,CASKCRDAAYEQYF
TRBD1,TRBV7-9,few,TRBJ1-1,TGTGCCAGCAGCTACCGGGACAGGGGCACTGAAGCTTTCTTT,CASSYRDRGTEAFF
.,TRBV5-5,.,TRBJ2-5,TGTGCCAGCAGCTTGGGCGATAGGGTCCAAGAGACCCAGTACTTC,CASSLGDRVQETQYF
.,TRBV14,few,TRBJ1-4,TGTGCCAGCAGCCCTAGAGCTTGGGGTGAAAAACTGTTTTTT,CASSPRAWGEKLFF
.,TRBV5-4,.,TRBJ2-4,TGTGCCAGCAGCCTCGACGGGACCCAGGGAGACATTCAGTACTTC,CASSLDGTQGDIQYF
TRBD2,TRBV19,.,TRBJ2-1,TGTGCCAGTAGGGGACTAGCGGGAGGGCGGGGCTTCAATGAGCAGTTCTTC,CASRGLAGGRGFNEQFF
.,TRBV28,.,TRBJ2-1,TGTGCCAGCAGTTTGCAGGGCTTAACCTACAATGAGCAGTTCTTC,CASSLQGLTYNEQFF
TRBD1,TRBV7-9,.,TRBJ2-2,TGTGCCAGCAGCTTTCCCCCCGTGGACAGGGGATATTCCGGGGAGCTGTTTTTT,CASSFPPVDRGYSGELFF
TRBD1,TRBV5-1,medium-sized,TRBJ2-2,TGCGCCAGCAGAGAAGACAGGGCCCCGAACACCGGGGAGCTGTTTTTT,CASREDRAPNTGELFF
.,TRBV27,many,TRBJ2-7,TGTGCCAGCAGTTTAGGCAGGACCTACGAGCAGTACTTC,CASSLGRTYEQYF
.,TRBV9,.,TRBJ2-3,TGTGCCAGCAGACGAGTTTTTAGCACAGATACGCAGTATTTT,CASRRVFSTDTQYF
TRBD1,TRBV7-8,.,TRBJ1-6,TGTGCCAGCAGCTTAGTAGGGACAGGGGATTCACCCCTCCACTTT,CASSLVGTGDSPLHF
TRBD1,TRBV14,.,TRBJ2-7,TGTGCCAGCAGGGGGACAGGGGGCTACGAGCAGTACTTC,CASRGTGGYEQYF
TRBD1,TRBV5-5,many,TRBJ2-7,TGTGCCAGCAGCCCAACCGGACAGGACAATGCCTACGAGCAGTACTTC,CASSPTGQDNAYEQYF
.,TRBV9,.,TRBJ2-7,TGTGCCAGCAGCCCGGGCGTGGCAGCGGACTACGAGCAGTACTTC,CASSPGVAADYEQYF
.,TRBV11-2,once,TRBJ2-3,TGTGCCAGCAGGCCGGGACTCTCAGATACGCAGTATTTT,CASRPGLSDTQYF
.,TRBV27,.,TRBJ2-3,TGTGCCAGCAGTTCACCGGGTTCTCGTGGCACGCAGTATTTT,CASSSPGSRGTQYF
TRBD1,TRBV25-1,.,TRBJ2-1,TGTGCCAGCAGTCAACAGGGGGCGGCCGTCAAGCAGTTCTTC,CASSQQGAAVKQFF
TRBD1,TRBV7-8,medium-sized,TRBJ1-1,TGTGCCAGCAGCTTAGGAGTGGCAGGGGGGAACACTGAAGCTTTCTTT,CASSLGVAGGNTEAFF
TRBD2,TRBV4-1,.,TRBJ2-1,TGCGCCAGCAGCCAAGGGACCGGGGGGAGGAATGAGCAGTTCTTC,CASSQGTGGRNEQFF
.,TRBV19,.,TRBJ2-7,TGTGCCAGTCGGTGTTGGCGGCACGACTACGAGCAGTACTTC,CASRCWRHDYEQYF
.,TRBV2,.,TRBJ1-1,TGTGCCAGCAGCCCCCTGGGGAGGGAAGCTTTCTTT,CASSPLGREAFF
.,TRBV5-4,.,TRBJ1-2,TGTGCCAGCAGCTTGGGAGGGAACTATGGCTACACCTTC,CASSLGGNYGYTF
.,TRBV7-8,.,TRBJ1-1,TGTGCCAGCAGACCCCGTACTCAGACCCACACTGAAGCTTTCTTT,CASRPRTQTHTEAFF
TRBD2,TRBV7-2,.,TRBJ2-7,TGTGCCAGCAGCCCAAGCGGGAGTCACGAGCAGTACTTC,CASSPSGSHEQYF
.,TRBV11-1,.,TRBJ1-2,TGTGCCAGCAGCCAAGGTCGCGAAGAAGGCTACACCTTC,CASSQGREEGYTF
.,TRBV4-2,many,TRBJ1-6,TGTGCCAGCAGCCAAGAGGTTTCACCCCTCCACTTT,CASSQEVSPLHF
TRBD1,TRBV2,.,TRBJ2-2,TGTGCCAGCAGAGGGACAGGGGGCTTCGGGGAGCTGTTTTTT,CASRGTGGFGELFF
TRBD2,TRBV9,.,TRBJ2-1,TGTGCCAGCAGCCCGACGGGGGGGGGTTACAATGAGCAGTTCTTC,CASSPTGGGYNEQFF
TRBD2,TRBV9,.,TRBJ2-1,TGTGCCAGCAGCGGGAGGGCTAGCGGGGGGAACAATGAGCAGTTCTTC,CASSGRASGGNNEQFF
.,TRBV5-1,.,TRBJ1-6,TGCGCCAGCAGGGATTTAGACAGCTCCTATAATTCACCCCTCCACTTT,CASRDLDSSYNSPLHF
TRBD2,TRBV30,few,TRBJ2-7,TGTGCCGCCGGACTAGCGGGATCGGTCCCCTACGAGCAGTACTTC,CAAGLAGSVPYEQYF
TRBD1,TRBV4-2,.,TRBJ1-2,TGTGCCAGCAGCTTACAGGGGACGCTTTATGGCTACACCTTC,CASSLQGTLYGYTF
TRBD1,TRBV30,.,TRBJ1-2,TGTGCCTGGGGCCCCCTGGGACAGGGGAATGGCTACACCTTC,CAWGPLGQGNGYTF
TRBD2,TRBV7-9,.,TRBJ2-1,TGTGCCAGCAGCTTATGGTTCGGGACTAGGTACTACAATGAGCAGTTCTTC,CASSLWFGTRYYNEQFF
.,TRBV19,.,TRBJ2-7,TGTGCCAGTAGTATCGCCGGGCCCGGGGTCTACGAGCAGTACTTC,CASSIAGPGVYEQYF
TRBD2,TRBV5-4,.,TRBJ2-3,TGTGCCAGCAGCTTGGGAGCGGGACTAGCAACAGATACGCAGTATTTT,CASSLGAGLATDTQYF
.,TRBV5-4,few,TRBJ2-7,TGTGCCAGCGGGAATTCATACGAGCAGTACTTC,CASGNSYEQYF
.,TRBV2,many,TRBJ1-5,TGTGCCAGCAGTGATTACCGGGTCCCTAGCAATCAGCCCCAGCATTTT,CASSDYRVPSNQPQHF
.,TRBV7-9,few,TRBJ1-5,TGTGCCAGCAGCCGTGACAATCAGCCCCAGCATTTT,CASSRDNQPQHF
.,TRBV18,few,TRBJ1-1,TGTGCCAGCTCACCACGATCGGGCACTGAAGCTTTCTTT,CASSPRSGTEAFF
TRBD2,TRBV9,few,TRBJ2-3,TGTGCCAGCAGCGTAGCCGGGACTAGCAGGAGTACGCAGTATTTT,CASSVAGTSRSTQYF
TRBD1,TRBV30,.,TRBJ2-7,TGTGCCTGGAACCTAGAGGGGACAGGGCGCTACGAGCAGTACTTC,CAWNLEGTGRYEQYF
.,TRBV14,few,TRBJ1-6,TGTGCCAGCAGCCAGTCAACAGGCTCTCGCCGGCCCCTCCACTTT,CASSQSTGSRRPLHF
.,TRBV15,few,TRBJ1-4,TGTGCCACCAGCAGCACTTGGGACTTTAGGGAAAAACTGTTTTTT,CATSSTWDFREKLFF
TRBD2,TRBV5-4,.,TRBJ2-1,TGTGCCAGCAGCCGGCGGGGGGGCGAGCAGTTCTTC,CASSRRGGEQFF
.,TRBV20-1,.,TRBJ2-1,TGCAGTGCTAAAGACAGTTATGAGCAGTTCTTC,CSAKDSYEQFF
TRBD1,TRBV11-2,.,TRBJ1-4,TGTGCCAGCAGCTTAGTTAGGGGGCAGGGGAATGAAAAACTGTTTTTT,CASSLVRGQGNEKLFF